The table lists the clone carrying this TCR beta chain with many counts. What it binds is unknown. This sample was included in a study of identical twins. Per germline, CDR1 SGHKS and CDR2 YYEKEE (reference sequence). This CDR3 spans 13 amino acids. The V gene lost 4 bases and the J gene lost 2 bases, with 9 bases spanning the gap. TCRdb re-called the 5' RACE reads with MiXCR, one entry per CDR3 protein. The profile shows fewer than 250,000 distinct CDR3 sequences, about 7.5% of them singletons. Study results and caveats: Fewer insertions marked abundant cord blood beta clonotypes; young adult naive trended weakly, memory not at all.

These same data were also listed under a study on yellow fever vaccine responses in identical twins.

The V gene is TRBV5-5, the J gene TRBJ2-5; D not certain. Sequencing was done on a sample of CD8+ T cells sorted from blood. The TCR was taken from a woman younger than 30 in good health. The DNA for the CDR3 is TGTGCCAGCAGCCCGACGGATCAAGAGACCCAGTACTTC. It translates to CASSPTDQETQYF.